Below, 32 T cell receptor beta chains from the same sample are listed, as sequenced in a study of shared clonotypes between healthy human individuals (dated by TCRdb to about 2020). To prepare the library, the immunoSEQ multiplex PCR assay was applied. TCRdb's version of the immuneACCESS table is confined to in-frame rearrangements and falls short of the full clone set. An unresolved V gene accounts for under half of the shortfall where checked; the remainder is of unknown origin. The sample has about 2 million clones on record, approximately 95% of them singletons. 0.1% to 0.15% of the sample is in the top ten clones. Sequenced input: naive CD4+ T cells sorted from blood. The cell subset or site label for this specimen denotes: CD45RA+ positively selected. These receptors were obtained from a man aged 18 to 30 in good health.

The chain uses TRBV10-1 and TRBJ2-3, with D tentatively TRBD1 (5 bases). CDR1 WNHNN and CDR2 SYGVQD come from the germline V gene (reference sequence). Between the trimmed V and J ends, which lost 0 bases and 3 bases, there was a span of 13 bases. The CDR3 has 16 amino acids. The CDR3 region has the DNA TGCGCCAGCAGTGAGTCCGGCAGGGAAGCGACAGATACGCAGTATTTT. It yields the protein CASSESGREATDTQYF.

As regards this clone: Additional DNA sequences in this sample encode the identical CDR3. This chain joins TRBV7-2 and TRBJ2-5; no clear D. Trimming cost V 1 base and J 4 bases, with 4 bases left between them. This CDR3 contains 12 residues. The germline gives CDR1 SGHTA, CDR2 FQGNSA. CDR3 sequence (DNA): TGTGCCAGCAGCTTAGTAGGAGAGACCCAGTACTTC. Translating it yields CASSLVGETQYF.

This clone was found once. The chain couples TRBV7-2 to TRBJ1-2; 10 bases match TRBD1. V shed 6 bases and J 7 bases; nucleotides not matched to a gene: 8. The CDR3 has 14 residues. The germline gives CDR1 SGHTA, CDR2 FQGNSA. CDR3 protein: CASRTTGGPPGYTF. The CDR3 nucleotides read TGTGCCAGCAGAACGACAGGGGGCCCCCCTGGCTACACCTTC.

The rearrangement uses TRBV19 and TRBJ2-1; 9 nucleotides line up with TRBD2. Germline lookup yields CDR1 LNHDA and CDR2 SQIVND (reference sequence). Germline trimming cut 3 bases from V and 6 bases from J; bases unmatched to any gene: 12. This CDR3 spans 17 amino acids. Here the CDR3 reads CASSIMASGISLNEQFF. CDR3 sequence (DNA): TGTGCCAGTAGTATCATGGCTAGCGGGATTTCGCTCAATGAGCAGTTCTTC.

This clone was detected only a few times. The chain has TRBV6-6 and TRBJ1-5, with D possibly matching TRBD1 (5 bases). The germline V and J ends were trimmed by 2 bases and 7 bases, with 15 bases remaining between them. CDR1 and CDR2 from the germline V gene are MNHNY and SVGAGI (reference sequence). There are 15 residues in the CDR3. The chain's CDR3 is CASSYRGRNGQPQHF. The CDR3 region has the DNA TGTGCCAGCAGTTACCGGGGGAGGAACGGACAGCCCCAGCATTTT.

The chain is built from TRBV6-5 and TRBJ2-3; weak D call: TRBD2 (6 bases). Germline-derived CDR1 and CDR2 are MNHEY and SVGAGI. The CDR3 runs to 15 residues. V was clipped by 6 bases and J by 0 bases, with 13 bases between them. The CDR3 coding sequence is TGTGCCAGCAGGATCACCGGGACTAGCACAGATACGCAGTATTTT. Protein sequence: CASRITGTSTDTQYF.

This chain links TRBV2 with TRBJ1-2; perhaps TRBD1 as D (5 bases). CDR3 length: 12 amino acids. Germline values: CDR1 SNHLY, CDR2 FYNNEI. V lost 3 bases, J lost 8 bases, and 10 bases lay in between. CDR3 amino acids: CASSEWQGGYTF. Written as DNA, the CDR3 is TGTGCCAGCAGTGAGTGGCAGGGAGGCTACACCTTC.

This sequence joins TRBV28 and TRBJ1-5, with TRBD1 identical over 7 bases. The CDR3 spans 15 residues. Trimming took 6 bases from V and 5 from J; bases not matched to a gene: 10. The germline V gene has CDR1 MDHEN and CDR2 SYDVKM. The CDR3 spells CASSLQGRVDQPQHF. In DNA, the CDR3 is TGTGCCAGCAGCCTACAGGGGCGGGTGGATCAGCCCCAGCATTTT.

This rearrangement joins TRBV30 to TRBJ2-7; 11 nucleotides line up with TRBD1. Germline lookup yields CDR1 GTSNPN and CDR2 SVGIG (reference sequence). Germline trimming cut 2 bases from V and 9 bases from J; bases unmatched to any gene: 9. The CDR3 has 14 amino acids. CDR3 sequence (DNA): TGTGCCTGGAGTATGCCCGGGACAGGGGGAGTGCAGTACTTC. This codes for CAWSMPGTGGVQYF.

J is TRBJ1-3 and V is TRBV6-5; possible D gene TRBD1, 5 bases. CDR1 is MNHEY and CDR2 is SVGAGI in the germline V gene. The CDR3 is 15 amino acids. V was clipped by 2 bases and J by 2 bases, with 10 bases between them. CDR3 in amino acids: CASSYAGQAGNTIYF. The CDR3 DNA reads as TGTGCCAGCAGTTACGCAGGGCAGGCTGGAAACACCATATATTTT.

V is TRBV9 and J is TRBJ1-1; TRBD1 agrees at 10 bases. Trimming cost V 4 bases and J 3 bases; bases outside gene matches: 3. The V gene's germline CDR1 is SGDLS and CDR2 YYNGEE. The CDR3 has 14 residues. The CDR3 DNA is TGTGCCAGCAGCTCGACAGGGGGCGACACTGAAGCTTTCTTT. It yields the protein CASSSTGGDTEAFF.

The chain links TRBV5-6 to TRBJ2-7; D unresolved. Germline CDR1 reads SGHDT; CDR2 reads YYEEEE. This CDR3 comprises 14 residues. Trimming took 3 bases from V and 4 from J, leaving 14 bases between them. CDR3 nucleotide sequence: TGTGCCAGCAGCTCGACGCGCGGCTCTTACGAGCAGTACTTC. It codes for CASSSTRGSYEQYF.

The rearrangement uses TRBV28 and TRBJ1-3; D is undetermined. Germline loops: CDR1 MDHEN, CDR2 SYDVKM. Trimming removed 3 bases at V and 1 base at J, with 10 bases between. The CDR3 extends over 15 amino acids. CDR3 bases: TGTGCCAGCAGTTTTAGCCACAATTCTGGAAACACCATATATTTT. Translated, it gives CASSFSHNSGNTIYF.

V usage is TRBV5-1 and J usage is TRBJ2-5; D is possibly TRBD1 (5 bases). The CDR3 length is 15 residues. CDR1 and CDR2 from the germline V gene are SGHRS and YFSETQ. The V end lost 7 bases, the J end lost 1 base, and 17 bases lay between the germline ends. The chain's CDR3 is CASRLGPRAQETQYF. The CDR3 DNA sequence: TGCGCCAGCCGGTTGGGCCCCAGGGCCCAAGAGACCCAGTACTTC. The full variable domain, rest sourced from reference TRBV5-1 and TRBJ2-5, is KAGVTQTPRYLIKTRGQQVTLSCSPISGHRSVSWYQQTPGQGLQFLFEYFSETQRNKGNFPGRFSGRQFSNSRSEMNVSTLELGDSALYLCASRLGPRAQETQYFGPGTRLLVL.

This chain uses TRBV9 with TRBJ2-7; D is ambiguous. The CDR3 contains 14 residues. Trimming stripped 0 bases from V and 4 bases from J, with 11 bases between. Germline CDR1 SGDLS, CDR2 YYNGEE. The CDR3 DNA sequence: TGTGCCAGCAGCGTAGGGGCGGATTGGTACGAGCAGTACTTC. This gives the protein CASSVGADWYEQYF.

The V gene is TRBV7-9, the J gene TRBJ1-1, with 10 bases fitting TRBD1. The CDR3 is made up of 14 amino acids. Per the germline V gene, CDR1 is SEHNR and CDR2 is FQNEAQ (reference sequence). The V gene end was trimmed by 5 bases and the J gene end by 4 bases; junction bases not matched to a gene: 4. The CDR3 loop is CASSPWTGGTEAFF. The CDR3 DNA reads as TGTGCCAGCAGCCCCTGGACAGGGGGCACTGAAGCTTTCTTT.

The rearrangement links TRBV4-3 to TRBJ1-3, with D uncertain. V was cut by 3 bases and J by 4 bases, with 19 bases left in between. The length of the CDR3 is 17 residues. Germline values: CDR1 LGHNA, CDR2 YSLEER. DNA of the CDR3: TGCGCCAGCAGCCAGACCGAAAGAGTGGTTGGAGGAAACACCATATATTTT. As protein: CASSQTERVVGGNTIYF.

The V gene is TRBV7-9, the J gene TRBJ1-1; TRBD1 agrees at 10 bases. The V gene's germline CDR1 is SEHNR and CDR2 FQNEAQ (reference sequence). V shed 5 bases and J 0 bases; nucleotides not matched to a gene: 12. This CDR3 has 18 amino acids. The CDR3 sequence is CASSPFLGQGSMNTEAFF. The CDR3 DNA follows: TGTGCCAGCAGCCCGTTTTTGGGACAGGGGTCGATGAACACTGAAGCTTTCTTT.

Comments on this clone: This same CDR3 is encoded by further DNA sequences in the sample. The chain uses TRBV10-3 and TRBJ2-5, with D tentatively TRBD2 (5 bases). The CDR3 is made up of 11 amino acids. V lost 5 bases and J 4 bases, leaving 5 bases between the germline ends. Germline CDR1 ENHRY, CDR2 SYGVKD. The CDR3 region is CAISRGETQYF. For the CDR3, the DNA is TGTGCCATCAGTCGGGGAGAGACCCAGTACTTC.

The CDR3 DNA reads as TGTGCCTGGAGTGTCGCAGGGATCTATGGCTACACCTTC. The encoded protein is CAWSVAGIYGYTF. This chain connects TRBV30 to TRBJ1-2; D may be TRBD1 (5 bases). Germline V gene lookup returns CDR1 GTSNPN and CDR2 SVGIG (reference sequence). The CDR3 spans 13 residues. V was trimmed by 0 bases and J by 4 bases, leaving 9 bases between them.

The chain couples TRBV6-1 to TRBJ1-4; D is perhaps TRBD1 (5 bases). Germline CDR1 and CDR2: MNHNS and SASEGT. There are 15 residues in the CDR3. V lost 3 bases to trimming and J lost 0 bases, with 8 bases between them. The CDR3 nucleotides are TGTGCCAGCAGTGAGATCAGGGCAACTAATGAAAAACTGTTTTTT. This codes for CASSEIRATNEKLFF.

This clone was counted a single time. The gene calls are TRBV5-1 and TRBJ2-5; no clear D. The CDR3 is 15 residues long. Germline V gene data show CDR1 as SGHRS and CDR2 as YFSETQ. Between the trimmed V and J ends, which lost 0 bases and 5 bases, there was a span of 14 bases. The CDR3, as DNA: TGCGCCAGCAGCTTGGCCCAGCAGGATTGGGAGACCCAGTACTTC. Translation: CASSLAQQDWETQYF.

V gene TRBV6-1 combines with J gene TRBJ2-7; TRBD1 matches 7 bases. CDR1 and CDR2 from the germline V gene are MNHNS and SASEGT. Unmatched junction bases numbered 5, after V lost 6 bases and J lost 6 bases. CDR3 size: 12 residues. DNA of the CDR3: TGTGCCAGCAGCCCGGGACAGTTCGAGCAGTACTTC. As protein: CASSPGQFEQYF.

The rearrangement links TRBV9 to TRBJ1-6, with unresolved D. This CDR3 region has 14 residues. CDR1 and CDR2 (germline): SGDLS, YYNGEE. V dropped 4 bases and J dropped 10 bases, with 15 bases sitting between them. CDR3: CASSPTPSESPLHF. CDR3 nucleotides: TGTGCCAGCAGCCCTACGCCCAGCGAATCACCCCTCCACTTT.

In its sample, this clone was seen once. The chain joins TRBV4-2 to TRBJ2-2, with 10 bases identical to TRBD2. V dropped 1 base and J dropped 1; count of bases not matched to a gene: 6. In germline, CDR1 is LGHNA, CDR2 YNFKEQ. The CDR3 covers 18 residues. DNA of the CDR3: TGTGCCAGCAGCCAAGGCCTAGCGGGGGCCGTGAACACCGGGGAGCTGTTTTTT. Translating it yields CASSQGLAGAVNTGELFF.

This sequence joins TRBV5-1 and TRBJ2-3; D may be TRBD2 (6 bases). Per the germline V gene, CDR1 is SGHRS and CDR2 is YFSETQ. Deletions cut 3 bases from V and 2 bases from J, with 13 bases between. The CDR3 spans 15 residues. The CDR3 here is CASSSAGPPTDTQYF. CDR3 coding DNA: TGCGCCAGCAGCTCGGCGGGGCCCCCCACAGATACGCAGTATTTT. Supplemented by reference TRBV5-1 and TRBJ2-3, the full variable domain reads KAGVTQTPRYLIKTRGQQVTLSCSPISGHRSVSWYQQTPGQGLQFLFEYFSETQRNKGNFPGRFSGRQFSNSRSEMNVSTLELGDSALYLCASSSAGPPTDTQYFGPGTRLTVL.

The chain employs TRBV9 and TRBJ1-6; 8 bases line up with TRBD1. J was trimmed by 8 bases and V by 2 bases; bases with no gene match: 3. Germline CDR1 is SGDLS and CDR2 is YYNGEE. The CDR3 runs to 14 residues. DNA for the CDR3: TGTGCCAGCAGCGTTGACAGGGGAGATTCACCCCTCCACTTT. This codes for CASSVDRGDSPLHF.

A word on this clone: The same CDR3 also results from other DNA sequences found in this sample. CDR3 sequence (DNA): TGTGCCAGTAGTATAGGCCTTGAAGCTTTCTTT. Encoded protein: CASSIGLEAFF. The V call is TRBV19, the J call TRBJ1-1; D is ambiguous. The ends were cut back, 1 base at V and 7 bases at J, with 4 bases in the middle. Germline V gives CDR1 LNHDA, CDR2 SQIVND (reference sequence). This CDR3 has 11 amino acids.

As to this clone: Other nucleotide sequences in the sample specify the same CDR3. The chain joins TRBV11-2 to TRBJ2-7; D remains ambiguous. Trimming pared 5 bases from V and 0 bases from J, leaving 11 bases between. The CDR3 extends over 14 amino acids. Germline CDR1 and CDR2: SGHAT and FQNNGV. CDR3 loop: CASSPLQGSYEQYF. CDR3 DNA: TGTGCCAGCAGCCCATTACAAGGCTCCTACGAGCAGTACTTC.

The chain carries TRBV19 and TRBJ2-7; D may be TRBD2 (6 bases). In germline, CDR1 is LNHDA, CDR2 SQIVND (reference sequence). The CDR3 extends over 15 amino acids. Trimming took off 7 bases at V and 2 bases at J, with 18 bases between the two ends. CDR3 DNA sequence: TGTGCCAGTACCCCCGACGGGGGAAAGACCTACGAGCAGTACTTC. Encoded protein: CASTPDGGKTYEQYF.

The CDR3 DNA reads as TGTGCCAGGCAGGATGGAGCCCTGAATGAAAAACTGTTTTTT. This translates into CARQDGALNEKLFF. The chain recombines TRBV30 with TRBJ1-4; D gene uncertain. Germline-derived CDR1 and CDR2 are GTSNPN and SVGIG (reference sequence). V lost 8 bases to trimming and J lost 5 bases, with 18 bases between them. The CDR3 totals 14 residues. The complete variable domain, with remaining parts taken from reference TRBV30 and TRBJ1-4, reads SQTIHQWPATLVQPVGSPLSLECTVEGTSNPNLYWYRQAAGRGLQLLFYSVGIGQISSEVPQNLSASRPQDRQFILSSKKLLLSDSGFYLCARQDGALNEKLFFGSGTQLSVL.

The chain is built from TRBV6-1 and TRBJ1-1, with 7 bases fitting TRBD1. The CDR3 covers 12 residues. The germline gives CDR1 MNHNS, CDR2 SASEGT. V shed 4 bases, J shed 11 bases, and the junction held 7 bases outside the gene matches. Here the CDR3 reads CASSAYRGPAFF. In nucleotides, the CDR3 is TGTGCCAGCAGTGCCTACAGGGGTCCCGCTTTCTTT.